These 32 T cell receptor beta chains came from one sample sequenced in a study of TIL therapy for anti-PD-1-resistant metastatic lung cancer. Sequencing used immunoSEQ v3. The assay was immunoSEQ multiplex PCR, and TCRdb's table has in-frame clones only and misses some. The sample consists of about 59,000 clones, less than 75% of them appearing once. The time point denotes: pre-treatment sample, taken before nivolumab and TIL therapy. The sample here was blood, taken at baseline. Receptors were obtained from a person between 30 and 79 years old with non-small cell lung cancer.

The chain has TRBV5-1 and TRBJ2-1, with TRBD1 identical over 9 bases. V was clipped by 3 bases and J by 8 bases; unmatched bases: 3. The CDR3 has 13 residues. CDR1 is SGHRS, CDR2 YFSETQ, per germline. The CDR3 coding sequence is TGCGCCAGCAGCTCGCACAGGGGGCATGAGCAGTTCTTC. It encodes CASSSHRGHEQFF.

The rearrangement links TRBV25-1 to TRBJ1-1; 7 bases are a match to TRBD1. Per germline, CDR1 MGHDK and CDR2 SYGVNS. This CDR3 contains 14 residues. V shed 3 bases and J 4 bases; nucleotides not matched to a gene: 5. In DNA, the CDR3 is TGTGCCAGCAGTGACCCGGGACAGTTCACTGAAGCTTTCTTT. This codes for CASSDPGQFTEAFF.

The rearrangement links TRBV5-5 to TRBJ2-7, with D possibly TRBD1 on 6 matching bases. This CDR3 comprises 12 residues. V was pared by 4 bases and J by 2 bases, with 7 bases between. CDR1 is SGHKS, CDR2 YYEKEE, per germline (reference sequence). CDR3 sequence reads: CASSGDTYEQYF. The CDR3 DNA reads TGTGCCAGCAGCGGGGACACCTACGAGCAGTACTTC.

The chain uses TRBV9 and TRBJ2-3, with D perhaps TRBD2 (7 bases). Trimming took off 2 bases at V and 4 bases at J, with 14 bases between the two ends. This CDR3 is built from 15 residues. Germline CDR1 is SGDLS and CDR2 is YYNGEE. In nucleotides, the CDR3 is TGTGCCAGCAGCGTCACGGGGGGCCCGTCAGATACGCAGTATTTT. Encoded protein: CASSVTGGPSDTQYF. Supplemented by reference TRBV9 and TRBJ2-3, the full variable domain reads DSGVTQTPKHLITATGQRVTLRCSPRSGDLSVYWYQQSLDQGLQFLIQYYNGEERAKGNILERFSAQQFPDLHSELNLSSLELGDSALYFCASSVTGGPSDTQYFGPGTRLTVL.

This chain connects TRBV6-5 to TRBJ2-2; D might be TRBD1 (5 bases). The length of the CDR3 is 16 residues. The germline V gene has CDR1 MNHEY and CDR2 SVGAGI. V was shortened by 2 bases and J by 2 bases, with 12 bases between the two germline ends. CDR3 loop: CASSYQGSLNTGELFF. CDR3 DNA: TGTGCCAGCAGTTACCAGGGTTCCCTAAACACCGGGGAGCTGTTTTTT.

The chain is built from TRBV7-2 and TRBJ2-7, with D tentatively TRBD2 (6 bases). V was clipped by 5 bases and J by 6 bases, with 20 bases between them. In germline, CDR1 is SGHTA, CDR2 FQGNSA. CDR3 length equals 15 residues. The CDR3 DNA reads TGTGCCAGCAGCCTAGGGACTGGGGGTATGCTCGAGCAGTACTTC. Protein sequence: CASSLGTGGMLEQYF.

The chain's CDR3 is CAWSVAGSLNEKLFF. For the CDR3, the DNA is TGTGCCTGGAGTGTAGCGGGCAGCCTTAATGAAAAACTGTTTTTT. The rearrangement links TRBV30 to TRBJ1-4; D is unclear. Trimming removed 0 bases from V and 4 bases from J, with 12 bases in between. CDR3 size: 15 residues. In germline, CDR1 is GTSNPN, CDR2 SVGIG (reference sequence).

This rearrangement joins TRBV5-4 to TRBJ1-2; the match to TRBD1 covers 7 bases. The junction had 12 bases not matched to a gene; V was cut back by 4 bases and J by 3 bases. Per germline, CDR1 SGHNT and CDR2 YYREEE (reference sequence). This CDR3 is built from 16 residues. CDR3 protein: CASSPRGGTVYYGYTF. The CDR3 region has the DNA TGTGCCAGCAGCCCGCGTGGCGGGACAGTATACTATGGCTACACCTTC.

The V and J genes are TRBV30 and TRBJ2-2; D gene ambiguous. The CDR3 has 14 amino acids. Germline-derived CDR1 and CDR2 are GTSNPN and SVGIG (reference sequence). V was shortened by 4 bases and J by 0 bases, with 9 bases between the two germline ends. CDR3 residues: CAWMPDSNTGELFF. The DNA of the CDR3 is TGTGCCTGGATGCCGGATTCGAACACCGGGGAGCTGTTTTTT.

The chain couples TRBV29-1 to TRBJ1-2; a weak D match, TRBD1 (6 bases). This CDR3 is 11 amino acids long. Germline V gives CDR1 SQVTM, CDR2 ANQGSEA. Trimming took off 8 bases at V and 7 bases at J, with 14 bases between the two ends. The CDR3 sequence is CSFRGGVGYTF. In nucleotides, the CDR3 is TGCAGCTTCAGGGGAGGGGTTGGCTACACCTTC.

The V call is TRBV4-3, the J call TRBJ2-7; possibly TRBD2 for D (6 bases). The CDR3 runs 18 residues. V lost 0 bases and J lost 5, with 23 bases in between. Germline values: CDR1 LGHNA, CDR2 YSLEER. The CDR3 DNA sequence: TGCGCCAGCAGCCAAGATTTGTTACTAGCTGGATACCGAGACGAGCAGTACTTC. It specifies CASSQDLLLAGYRDEQYF.

The chain carries TRBV2 and TRBJ1-5; tentatively, D is TRBD1 (6 bases). With 5 bases removed from V and 7 bases from J, the gap between germline ends came to 12 bases. The CDR3 totals 13 residues. Germline values: CDR1 SNHLY, CDR2 FYNNEI. CDR3: CASSPRGQQPQHF. The DNA of the CDR3 is TGTGCCAGCAGTCCCCGGGGGCAACAGCCCCAGCATTTT.

The chain recombines TRBV18 with TRBJ2-7; tentative D call: TRBD1 (6 bases). V lost 8 bases and J lost 0, with 11 bases in between. This CDR3 has 13 residues. Germline assignment: CDR1 KGHSH and CDR2 LQKENI. CDR3 sequence (DNA): TGTGCCAGCCACACAGGGAACTCCTACGAGCAGTACTTC. Protein: CASHTGNSYEQYF.

V and J are TRBV18 and TRBJ2-7; D remains unclear. This CDR3 is built from 12 residues. Looked up from germline, CDR1 is KGHSH and CDR2 is LQKENI. Deletions cut 3 bases from V and 2 bases from J, with 5 bases between. The CDR3: CASSPPTYEQYF. CDR3 nucleotide sequence: TGTGCCAGCTCACCTCCAACCTACGAGCAGTACTTC.

This sequence joins TRBV19 and TRBJ1-4; no definite D call. CDR3 length equals 16 residues. In germline, CDR1 is LNHDA, CDR2 SQIVND (reference sequence). V was cut by 1 base and J by 3 bases, with 12 bases left in between. DNA of the CDR3: TGTGCCAGTAGTATAGGAACGGGCAGGTCTAATGAAAAACTGTTTTTT. Translated: CASSIGTGRSNEKLFF.

The rearrangement joins TRBV4-1 to TRBJ1-5; 7 nucleotides match TRBD1. The V gene end was trimmed by 2 bases and the J gene end by 6 bases; junction bases not matched to a gene: 4. The germline V gene encodes CDR1 MGHRA and CDR2 YSYEKL. The CDR3 is 14 residues long. In nucleotides, the CDR3 is TGCGCCAGCAGCCAACAGGGGGATAGTCAGCCCCAGCATTTT. Protein: CASSQQGDSQPQHF.

In this sample, this clone turned up a few times. CDR3 protein: CASSLEGATQYF. The CDR3 DNA reads as TGCGCCAGCAGCTTGGAAGGGGCGACCCAGTACTTC. The chain carries TRBV5-1 and TRBJ2-5, with D tentatively TRBD1 (5 bases). V was shortened by 0 bases and J by 7 bases, with 7 bases between the two germline ends. This CDR3 is 12 amino acids long. Germline CDR1 reads SGHRS; CDR2 reads YFSETQ.

This clone has more than one count but fewer than ten. CDR3 coding DNA: TGTGCCAGCAGCTCCTCGCCGGGGGCGCCCGAGCAGTACTTC. Protein: CASSSSPGAPEQYF. The V call is TRBV7-3, the J call TRBJ2-7; D is tentatively TRBD1 or TRBD2 (6 bases each). Germline CDR1 and CDR2: SGHTA and FQGTGA. V lost 4 bases and J lost 6, with 16 bases in between. The CDR3 has 14 residues.

A single count supports this clone. The rearrangement joins TRBV14 to TRBJ2-2; D gene uncertain. V was shortened by 6 bases and J by 1 base, with 12 bases between the two germline ends. The CDR3 spans 15 residues. Germline CDR1 reads SGHDN; CDR2 reads FVKESK. The CDR3 loop reads CASRGSEWNTGELFF. In DNA form, the CDR3 reads TGTGCCAGCAGAGGCTCGGAATGGAACACCGGGGAGCTGTTTTTT.

This chain joins TRBV11-3 and TRBJ2-2, with 12 bases fitting TRBD2. Trimming at V came to 5 bases and at J to 9 bases, leaving 10 bases not matched to a gene. Per the germline V gene, CDR1 is SGHNT and CDR2 is YENEEA. The CDR3 is 16 amino acids. Here the CDR3 reads CASSPWLAGGLRELFF. The CDR3 bases are TGTGCCAGCAGCCCCTGGCTAGCGGGGGGGCTTAGGGAGCTGTTTTTT.

The V call is TRBV13, the J call TRBJ2-2; no definite D call. The germline V gene has CDR1 PRHDT and CDR2 FYEKMQ (reference sequence). The CDR3 sequence is 14 residues long. Trimming cost V 0 bases and J 1 base, with 3 bases left between them. This CDR3 is CASSLGGNTGELFF. CDR3 DNA sequence: TGTGCCAGCAGCTTAGGAGGGAACACCGGGGAGCTGTTTTTT.

J is TRBJ1-5 and V is TRBV5-6; a possible D gene is TRBD1 (6 bases). V was trimmed by 3 bases and J by 5 bases, leaving 15 bases between them. Germline V gene data show CDR1 as SGHDT and CDR2 as YYEEEE. CDR3 length: 15 amino acids. The CDR3 spells CASSSQDRSYQPQHF. CDR3 in DNA: TGTGCCAGCAGCTCCCAAGACAGGAGCTATCAGCCCCAGCATTTT.

The V gene is TRBV18, the J gene TRBJ1-5; 9 positions agree with TRBD1. J lost 7 bases, V lost 3 bases, and 7 bases had no gene match. This CDR3 spans 15 amino acids. Germline values: CDR1 KGHSH, CDR2 LQKENI. The CDR3 region is CASSPFGTGKQPQHF. The CDR3 DNA sequence: TGTGCCAGCTCACCGTTCGGGACAGGGAAGCAGCCCCAGCATTTT.

This clone has more than one count but fewer than ten. The V call is TRBV7-2, the J call TRBJ2-1, with D tentatively TRBD2 (7 bases). The CDR3 has 16 residues. The V gene lost 1 base and the J gene lost 4 bases, with 14 bases spanning the gap. Germline assignment: CDR1 SGHTA and CDR2 FQGNSA. CDR3 bases: TGTGCCAGCAGCTTAGTTCCGGGGGGCAAATACAATGAGCAGTTCTTC. This translates into CASSLVPGGKYNEQFF.

The genes are TRBV7-9 and TRBJ2-6; the D gene is possibly TRBD1 (5 bases). V shed 5 bases and J shed 0 bases, with 11 bases lying between them. The CDR3 extends over 16 amino acids. CDR1 and CDR2 from the germline V gene are SEHNR and FQNEAQ (reference sequence). Here the CDR3 reads CASSQQVPSGANVLTF. The CDR3 DNA reads TGTGCCAGCAGCCAACAGGTCCCCTCTGGGGCCAACGTCCTGACTTTC.

This chain connects TRBV19 to TRBJ1-1; a possible D gene is TRBD1 (6 bases). V lost 8 bases and J lost 2, with 12 bases in between. This CDR3 comprises 13 residues. Germline assignment: CDR1 LNHDA and CDR2 SQIVND (reference sequence). CDR3 nucleotide sequence: TGTGCCAGTTTAGACAGGCGCAACACTGAAGCTTTCTTT. It specifies CASLDRRNTEAFF.

The genes are TRBV5-1 and TRBJ1-4; a weak D match, TRBD1 (6 bases). Germline lookup yields CDR1 SGHRS and CDR2 YFSETQ. V lost 2 bases and J lost 1, with 9 bases in between. This CDR3 has 15 amino acids. CDR3: CASSFTGITNEKLFF. The CDR3 DNA sequence: TGCGCCAGCAGCTTTACAGGGATAACTAATGAAAAACTGTTTTTT.

This clone was detected only a few times. The chain has TRBV11-2 and TRBJ2-3; D perhaps matches TRBD1 (6 bases). The germline V gene has CDR1 SGHAT and CDR2 FQNNGV. CDR3 length: 17 amino acids. V was pared by 0 bases and J by 6 bases, with 19 bases between. Written as DNA, the CDR3 is TGTGCCAGCAGCTTAGAAAGGGGCAGGGGCCCTCGGGATACGCAGTATTTT. Its protein is CASSLERGRGPRDTQYF.

This chain joins TRBV7-6 and TRBJ1-4, with D hard to call. This CDR3 has 14 amino acids. Trimming took 3 bases from V and 7 from J, leaving 12 bases between them. Germline V gene sequence: CDR1 SGHVS, CDR2 FNYEAQ. The CDR3 region has the DNA TGTGCCAGCAGCTTTCACCAGTTGAGTGAAAAACTGTTTTTT. Encoded protein: CASSFHQLSEKLFF. Filled out from reference TRBV7-6 and TRBJ1-4, the complete variable domain reads GAGVSQSPRYKVTKRGQDVALRCDPISGHVSLYWYRQALGQGPEFLTYFNYEAQQDKSGLPNDRFSAERPEGSISTLTIQRTEQRDSAMYRCASSFHQLSEKLFFGSGTQLSVL.

This chain joins TRBV4-1 and TRBJ1-4; 7 bases match TRBD1. Trimming took 5 bases from V and 4 from J; bases not matched to a gene: 4. CDR3 length equals 14 residues. The germline V gene has CDR1 MGHRA and CDR2 YSYEKL. The DNA of the CDR3 is TGCGCCAGCAGCACCGACAGGGTTAATGAAAAACTGTTTTTT. Its protein product is CASSTDRVNEKLFF.

The table lists this clone with a few counts. The rearrangement links TRBV9 to TRBJ2-5; no clear D. The CDR3 consists of 14 residues. CDR1 and CDR2 from the germline V gene are SGDLS and YYNGEE. Deletions cut 2 bases from V and 2 bases from J, with 10 bases between. The CDR3 loop is CASSVFGPQETQYF. The DNA for the CDR3 is TGTGCCAGCAGCGTTTTCGGACCTCAAGAGACCCAGTACTTC. The full variable domain, rest sourced from reference TRBV9 and TRBJ2-5, is DSGVTQTPKHLITATGQRVTLRCSPRSGDLSVYWYQQSLDQGLQFLIQYYNGEERAKGNILERFSAQQFPDLHSELNLSSLELGDSALYFCASSVFGPQETQYFGPGTRLLVL.

The rearrangement links TRBV2 to TRBJ2-3, with D unresolved. Germline V gene lookup returns CDR1 SNHLY and CDR2 FYNNEI. Trimming took 7 bases from V and 6 from J, leaving 14 bases between them. The CDR3 contains 13 residues. The CDR3 sequence is CASKRDWRDTQYF. For the CDR3, the DNA is TGTGCCAGCAAACGTGATTGGCGGGATACGCAGTATTTT.